This T cell receptor beta chain was sequenced in a study of CXCR3-negative and CXCR3-positive naive CD8 T cells. The study's findings and limits: Memory cells differed in TRBV-TRBJ usage, but naive CXCR3-negative and CXCR3-positive cells had similar usage. Memory CD8+ cells had much lower diversity, and both naive subsets had comparably high diversity.

The CDR3 covers 19 residues. As concerns this clonotype: Its antigen is not identified.

Each TRB cDNA library was prepared by 5' RACE (with UMI labels). TCRdb reanalyzed the 5' RACE reads, giving one entry per CDR3 protein sequence and no DNA. Recorded for this sample: tens of thousands of distinct CDR3 sequences. The chain combines TRBV21-1 with TRBJ1-3; the TCRdb call, TRBD1, lacks DNA for checking. TRBV21-1 is shown as a pseudogene. This sequence was found in a human donor in good health. Some clones in this sample may be carry-over from other donors' samples. Sequenced input: memory CD8+ T cells from blood. CDR3 sequence reads: CASSKARGIRRCSGNTIYF.